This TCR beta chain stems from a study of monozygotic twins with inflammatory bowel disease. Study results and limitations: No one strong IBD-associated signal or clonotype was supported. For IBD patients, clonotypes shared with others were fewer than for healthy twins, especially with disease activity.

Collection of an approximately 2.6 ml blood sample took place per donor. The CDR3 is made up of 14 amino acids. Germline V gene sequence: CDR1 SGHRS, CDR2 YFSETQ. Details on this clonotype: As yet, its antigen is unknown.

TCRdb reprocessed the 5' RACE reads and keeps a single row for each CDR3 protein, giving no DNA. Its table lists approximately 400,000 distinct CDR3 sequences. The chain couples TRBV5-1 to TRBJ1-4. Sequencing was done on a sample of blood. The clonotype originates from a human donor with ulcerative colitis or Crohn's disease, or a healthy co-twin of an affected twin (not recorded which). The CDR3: CASSLTVSNEKLFF.